Listed below are T cell receptor beta chains from one sample, sequenced in a study of blood T cell repertoires in COVID-19. Clones were sequenced by immunoSEQ multiplex PCR, and TCRdb holds only the in-frame ones, with some missing. The data contain over 250,000 clones, roughly nine tenths of them singletons. Input material: PBMCs or T cells enriched from blood (not recorded which). The receptors derive from a man aged 55 to 69 who had recovered from COVID-19. Both conserved end residues are trimmed from each CDR3.

J gene: TRBJ2-3; V gene: TRBV3-1/TRBV3-2; CDR3 protein: ASSQVSAKSTDTQY
J gene: TRBJ1-5; V gene: TRBV2; CDR3 protein: ASSAGVNQPQH
J gene: TRBJ2-1; V gene: TRBV29-1; CDR3 protein: SVQRGRSYNEQF
J gene: TRBJ2-2; V gene: TRBV10-3; CDR3 protein: AISESGTGGTGELF
J gene: TRBJ2-7; V gene: TRBV14; CDR3 protein: ASSLGQGGFEQY
J gene: TRBJ2-2; V gene: TRBV7-3; CDR3 protein: ASRRTSGTGGELF
J gene: TRBJ2-3; V gene: TRBV21-1; CDR3 protein: AREKTGEDDTDTQY
J gene: TRBJ2-1; V gene: TRBV7-2; CDR3 protein: ASSSLAGGRSDEQF
J gene: TRBJ1-1; V gene: TRBV18; CDR3 protein: ASSPRQQGVMNTEAF
J gene: TRBJ1-1; V gene: TRBV5-4; CDR3 protein: ASTKSDRDFTEAF
J gene: TRBJ2-1; V gene: TRBV2; CDR3 protein: ASSRSGLGLNEQF
J gene: TRBJ1-1; V gene: TRBV7-3; CDR3 protein: ASSPSLHKNTEAF
J gene: TRBJ1-4; V gene: TRBV3-1/TRBV3-2; CDR3 protein: ASSQVLTGSEKLF
J gene: TRBJ2-1; V gene: TRBV30; CDR3 protein: AWKENRGYNEQF
J gene: TRBJ1-1; V gene: TRBV7-2; CDR3 protein: ASSLDVGDRTEAF
J gene: TRBJ2-7; V gene: TRBV6-5; CDR3 protein: ASTSGGRYEQY
J gene: TRBJ2-5; V gene: TRBV5-4; CDR3 protein: ASSLGSGQGGETQY
J gene: TRBJ2-7; V gene: TRBV4-1; CDR3 protein: ASSQDWDRGAYEQY